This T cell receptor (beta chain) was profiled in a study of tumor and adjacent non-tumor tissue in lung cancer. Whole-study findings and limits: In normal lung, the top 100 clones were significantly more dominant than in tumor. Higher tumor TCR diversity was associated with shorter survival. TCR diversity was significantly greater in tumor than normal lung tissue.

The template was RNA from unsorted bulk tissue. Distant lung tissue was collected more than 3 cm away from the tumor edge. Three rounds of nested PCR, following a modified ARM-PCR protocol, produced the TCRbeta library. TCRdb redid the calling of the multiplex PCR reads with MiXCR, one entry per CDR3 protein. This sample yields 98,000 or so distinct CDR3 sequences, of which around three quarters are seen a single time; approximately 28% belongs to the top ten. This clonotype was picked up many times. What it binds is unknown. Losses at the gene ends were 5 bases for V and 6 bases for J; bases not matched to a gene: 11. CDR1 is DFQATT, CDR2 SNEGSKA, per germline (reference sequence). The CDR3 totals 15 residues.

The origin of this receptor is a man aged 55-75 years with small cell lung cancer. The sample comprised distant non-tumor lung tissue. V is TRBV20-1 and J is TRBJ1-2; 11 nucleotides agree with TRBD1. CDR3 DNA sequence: TGCAGTGCTGTGGACAGGGGGCGCTTGCCCCATGGCTACACCTTC. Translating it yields CSAVDRGRLPHGYTF.